The T cell receptor (beta chain) under discussion was sequenced for a study of shared clonotypes between healthy human individuals. Study-wide context: A donor's plate count was three for CD4 naive and three for CD4 memory; CD8 naive had two and CD8 memory one.

Libraries were prepared by immunoSEQ multiplex PCR; TCRdb keeps only in-frame clonotypes and omits some of them. The data show 950,000 to 1,100,000 clones, about 74% seen once. Regarding this clone: No antigen is known for it.

Looked up from germline, CDR1 is SGHTA and CDR2 is FQGNSA. The CDR3 is 12 residues long. V lost 1 base and J lost 8, with 5 bases in between. Overall study results and limits: It was the non-shared clonotypes that had lower generation probabilities than clonotypes shared by all four donors. Naive subsets typically showed greater estimated richness than memory subsets.

The specimen sequenced was memory CD4+ T cells sorted from blood. The subset: CD45RA-negative fraction. This chain links TRBV7-2 with TRBJ2-2, with D unclear. This clonotype was obtained from a man between 18 and 29 years old in good health. The CDR3 nucleotides read TGTGCCAGCAGCTTAGGGTGGGGGGAGCTGTTTTTT. As protein: CASSLGWGELFF.